These T cell receptor beta chains were read from a single sample in a study of CD8 T cells in Susac syndrome. TCRdb called the immunoSEQ multiplex PCR reads again in MiXCR, with one record for every CDR3 protein. The sample records about 210,000 distinct CDR3 sequences, about 95% being singletons. Sequenced material: CD4+ T cells from PBMCs. These receptor sequences come from a human donor with multiple sclerosis. Both conserved end residues are part of each CDR3. D genes are given only for firm matches. Size is stated for part of the rows, as once, few or many counts, or as a class when the clone is expanded.

size: once
D: -
J: TRBJ2-7
V: TRBV12-3/TRBV12-4
CDR3: CASSFMTGSYEQYF
DNA: TGTGCCAGCAGTTTTATGACAGGATCATACGAGCAGTACTTC

size: -
D: -
J: TRBJ1-1
V: TRBV20-1
CDR3: CSARLVTEAFF
DNA: TGCAGTGCCCGACTCGTGACTGAAGCTTTCTTT

size: -
D: TRBD1
J: TRBJ2-3
V: TRBV29-1
CDR3: CSVGTGRRTDTQYF
DNA: TGCAGCGTGGGGACAGGGAGGAGGACAGATACGCAGTATTTT

size: -
D: -
J: TRBJ1-5
V: TRBV30
CDR3: CAWSFGGTIQPQHF
DNA: TGTGCCTGGAGTTTCGGAGGGACCATCCAGCCCCAGCATTTT

size: -
D: -
J: TRBJ2-7
V: TRBV30
CDR3: CAWSVIGRNYEQYF
DNA: TGTGCCTGGAGTGTAATCGGGAGAAACTACGAGCAGTACTTC

size: -
D: TRBD1
J: TRBJ2-5
V: TRBV9
CDR3: CASSQKGGTGGETQYF
DNA: TGTGCCAGCAGCCAAAAGGGAGGGACAGGGGGCGAGACCCAGTACTTC

size: -
D: -
J: TRBJ2-7
V: TRBV7-8
CDR3: CASSPSRGTFSYEQYF
DNA: TGTGCCAGCAGCCCTTCAAGGGGAACGTTTTCTTACGAGCAGTACTTC

size: -
D: TRBD1
J: TRBJ2-3
V: TRBV29-1
CDR3: CSGLPGQGIYTQYF
DNA: TGCAGCGGCCTTCCGGGACAGGGTATATATACGCAGTATTTT

size: -
D: TRBD1
J: TRBJ1-1
V: TRBV29-1
CDR3: CSVDLSGGTGVAEAFF
DNA: TGCAGCGTTGATCTCAGTGGCGGGACAGGGGTTGCTGAAGCTTTCTTT

size: -
D: TRBD1
J: TRBJ1-1
V: TRBV29-1
CDR3: CSVEVWAGGTEAFF
DNA: TGCAGCGTTGAAGTTTGGGCAGGGGGAACTGAAGCTTTCTTT

size: -
D: -
J: TRBJ2-7
V: TRBV12-3/TRBV12-4
CDR3: CASSPRGAKSSYEQYF
DNA: TGTGCCAGCAGTCCCCGGGGGGCCAAAAGCTCCTACGAGCAGTACTTC

size: -
D: -
J: TRBJ2-7
V: TRBV27
CDR3: CASGSFYEQYF
DNA: TGTGCCAGCGGGTCTTTCTACGAGCAGTACTTC

size: -
D: -
J: TRBJ1-2
V: TRBV6-5
CDR3: CASSTNRVGDGYTF
DNA: TGTGCCAGCAGTACAAACAGGGTAGGGGATGGCTACACCTTC

size: -
D: -
J: TRBJ2-2
V: TRBV14
CDR3: CASSQDLRALSGELFF
DNA: TGTGCCAGCAGCCAAGATTTAAGGGCCTTGAGCGGGGAGCTGTTTTTT

size: once
D: TRBD2
J: TRBJ2-7
V: TRBV28
CDR3: CASSSTSAPTYEQYF
DNA: TGTGCCAGCAGTTCCACTAGCGCACCCACCTACGAGCAGTACTTC

size: -
D: -
J: TRBJ2-7
V: TRBV30
CDR3: CAWSVRDYEQYF
DNA: TGTGCCTGGAGTGTACGTGATTACGAGCAGTACTTC